These 10 T cell receptor beta chains originate from one sample sequenced in a study of blood T cells in healthy people across ages. Combining a sample-barcoded 5' primer with a J-beta primer mix, a second PCR ran for roughly 7 to 12 cycles. TCRdb recomputed calls from the 5' RACE reads with MiXCR, one row per CDR3 protein. The sample has some 1.5 million distinct CDR3 sequences; approximately 30% are singletons. The source material was blood. These receptors originate from a woman in her 30s in good health.

V is TRBV4-1 and J is TRBJ1-6; D gene ambiguous. The CDR3 contains 15 residues. Looked up from germline, CDR1 is MGHRA and CDR2 is YSYEKL. The germline V and J ends were trimmed by 1 base and 8 bases, with 12 bases remaining between them. The DNA for the CDR3 is TGCGCCAGCAGCCAAGGGTACAGACCCGATTCACCCCTCCACTTT. Translating it yields CASSQGYRPDSPLHF.

J is TRBJ2-3 and V is TRBV7-2; 9 bases are a match to TRBD2. This CDR3 has 15 amino acids. Germline V gene lookup returns CDR1 SGHTA and CDR2 FQGNSA. V gave up 3 bases and J gave up 4 bases; unmatched junction bases: 5. This CDR3 reads CASSFSAGGADTQYF. In DNA form, the CDR3 reads TGTGCCAGCAGCTTCTCAGCGGGAGGAGCAGATACGCAGTATTTT.

This clonotype came up a few times. The chain combines TRBV25-1 with TRBJ1-4; weak D call: TRBD1 (5 bases). V lost 4 bases, J lost 4 bases, and 16 bases lay in between. Germline CDR1 is MGHDK and CDR2 is SYGVNS. This CDR3 is built from 16 residues. The CDR3 DNA follows: TGTGCCAGCAGTGCCGCCTGGGAGACAGTTAATGAAAAACTGTTTTTT. Protein: CASSAAWETVNEKLFF.

This clonotype was picked up a small number of times. This chain connects TRBV4-2 to TRBJ2-3; D gene ambiguous. Trimming left V 1 base short and J 10 bases short, with 9 bases between. The CDR3 totals 12 residues. The germline gives CDR1 LGHNA, CDR2 YNFKEQ. The CDR3 DNA reads as TGTGCCAGCAGCCAAGCGAATGATCCGCAGTATTTT. Amino acid sequence: CASSQANDPQYF.

This sequence joins TRBV6-6 and TRBJ2-5; D possibly corresponds to TRBD2 (7 bases). V lost 6 bases and J lost 5, with 13 bases in between. The CDR3 consists of 13 residues. Germline-derived CDR1 and CDR2 are MNHNY and SVGAGI (reference sequence). Here the CDR3 DNA reads TGTGCCAGCAGAGGGGGGAGGGTCGAGACCCAGTACTTC. Residues: CASRGGRVETQYF.

There are many counts of this clonotype. This chain connects TRBV29-1 to TRBJ2-1, with 12 bases fitting TRBD2. There are 14 residues in the CDR3. V lost 5 bases, J lost 7 bases, and 6 bases stayed unmatched. Germline CDR1 SQVTM, CDR2 ANQGSEA. For the CDR3, the DNA is TGCAGCGTTAGACTAGCGGGAGTGGGAAATGAGCAGTTCTTC. This sequence encodes CSVRLAGVGNEQFF.

V gene TRBV5-5 combines with J gene TRBJ2-7, with D uncertain. The CDR3 is 11 amino acids. The germline V gene has CDR1 SGHKS and CDR2 YYEKEE (reference sequence). V lost 9 bases and J 6 bases, leaving 13 bases between the germline ends. CDR3 DNA: TGTGCCACCTCCAATACCTGCGAGCAGTACTTC. It is translated as CATSNTCEQYF. Full variable domain (remainder filled in from reference TRBV5-5 and TRBJ2-7): DAGVTQSPTHLIKTRGQQVTLRCSPISGHKSVSWYQQVLGQGPQFIFQYYEKEERGRGNFPDRFSARQFPNYSSELNVNALLLGDSALYLCATSNTCEQYFGPGTRLTVT.

This clonotype came up many times. V usage is TRBV28 and J usage is TRBJ2-5; D gene unclear. Between the trimmed V and J ends, which lost 3 bases and 4 bases, there was a span of 9 bases. CDR3 length equals 13 residues. Germline assignment: CDR1 MDHEN and CDR2 SYDVKM. The CDR3 protein is CASSFRVLETQYF. The DNA for the CDR3 is TGTGCCAGCAGTTTTAGGGTCTTAGAGACCCAGTACTTC.

V gene TRBV12-3 or TRBV12-4 combines with J gene TRBJ2-4, with TRBD1 as a possible D gene (5 bases). Trimming stripped 2 bases from V and 9 bases from J, with 17 bases between. The CDR3 spans 15 residues. The DNA for the CDR3 is TGTGCCAGCAGTTTAACCCGACATAGGGGTCCCATTCAGTACTTC. Its translation: CASSLTRHRGPIQYF.

This clonotype occurred many times. V gene TRBV6-5 combines with J gene TRBJ2-5; 7 bases align to TRBD2. Germline V gene lookup returns CDR1 MNHEY and CDR2 SVGAGI. The CDR3 has 16 residues. The junction had 16 bases not matched to a gene; V was cut back by 6 bases and J by 6 bases. This chain's CDR3 is CASSLRSGRAIQTQYF. CDR3 in DNA: TGTGCCAGCAGCCTACGTAGTGGGAGGGCGATCCAGACCCAGTACTTC.